Included here is one TCR beta chain sequence, with context. Its target is not known. This sample was included in a study of T cells after yellow fever vaccination. Study observations and caveats: On re-exposure, the response was weaker but peaked faster, at day 5 versus 15. The booster response re-showed most primary clones: approximately 95% CD4, almost 90% CD8.

Synthesis of TCR cDNA relied on 5'RACE template switching, which attached a universal primer site and UMIs. Via MiXCR, TCRdb re-called the 5' RACE reads, giving one row per CDR3 protein. Among approximately 300,000 distinct CDR3 sequences listed, 8% to 10% were seen once. V gave up 3 bases and J gave up 7 bases; unmatched junction bases: 8. Germline V CDR1 and CDR2: DFQATT, SNEGSKA (reference sequence). The CDR3 is 15 amino acids. The TCR comes from a young man who received the YFV17D yellow fever vaccine. The source material was PBMCs, sampled on the day of the first yellow fever vaccination. This chain connects TRBV20-1 to TRBJ2-7, with TRBD2 identical over 14 bases. The DNA of the CDR3 is TGCAGTGCTAGTACGCCGGGACTAGCGGGGGATGAGCAGTACTTC. Protein product: CSASTPGLAGDEQYF.